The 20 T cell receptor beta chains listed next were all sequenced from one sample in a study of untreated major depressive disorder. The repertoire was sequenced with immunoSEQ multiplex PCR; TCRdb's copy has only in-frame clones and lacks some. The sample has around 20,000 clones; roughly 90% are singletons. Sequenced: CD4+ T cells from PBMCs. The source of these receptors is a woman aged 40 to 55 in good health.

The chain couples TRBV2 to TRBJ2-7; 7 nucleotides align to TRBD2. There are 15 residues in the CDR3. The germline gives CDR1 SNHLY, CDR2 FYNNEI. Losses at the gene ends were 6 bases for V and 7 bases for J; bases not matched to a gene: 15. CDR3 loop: CASRGLAVRSGEQYF. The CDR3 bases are TGTGCCAGCAGGGGCCTAGCGGTACGTTCGGGAGAGCAGTACTTC.

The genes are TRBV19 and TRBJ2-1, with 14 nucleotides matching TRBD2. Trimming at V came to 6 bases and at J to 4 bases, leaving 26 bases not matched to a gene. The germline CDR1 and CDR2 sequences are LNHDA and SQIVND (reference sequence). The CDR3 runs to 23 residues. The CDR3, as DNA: TGTGCCAGTAGGCCCCGACAGGGGACTAGCGGGAGAAAGTGGGCCCCCGAATACAATGAGCAGTTCTTC. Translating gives CASRPRQGTSGRKWAPEYNEQFF.

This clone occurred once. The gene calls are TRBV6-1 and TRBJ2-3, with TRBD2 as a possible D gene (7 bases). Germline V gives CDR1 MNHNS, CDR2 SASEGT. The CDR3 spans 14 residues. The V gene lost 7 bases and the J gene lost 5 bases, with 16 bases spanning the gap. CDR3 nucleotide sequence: TGTGCCAGCAAGGGGCGGGGGCAGGGAGATACGCAGTATTTT. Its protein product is CASKGRGQGDTQYF.

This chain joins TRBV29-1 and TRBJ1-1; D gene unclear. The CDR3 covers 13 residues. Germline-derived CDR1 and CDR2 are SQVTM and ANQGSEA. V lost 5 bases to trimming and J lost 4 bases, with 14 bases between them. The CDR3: CSVRRAAGTEAFF. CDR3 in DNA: TGCAGCGTTCGGAGGGCGGCGGGCACTGAAGCTTTCTTT.

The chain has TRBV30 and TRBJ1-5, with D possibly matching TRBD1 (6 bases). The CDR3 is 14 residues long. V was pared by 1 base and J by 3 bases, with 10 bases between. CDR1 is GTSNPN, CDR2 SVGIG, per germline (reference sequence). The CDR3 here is CAWSGPGHNQPQHF. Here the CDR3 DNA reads TGTGCCTGGAGTGGACCGGGACACAATCAGCCCCAGCATTTT. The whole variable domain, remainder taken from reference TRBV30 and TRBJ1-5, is SQTIHQWPATLVQPVGSPLSLECTVEGTSNPNLYWYRQAAGRGLQLLFYSVGIGQISSEVPQNLSASRPQDRQFILSSKKLLLSDSGFYLCAWSGPGHNQPQHFGDGTRLSIL.

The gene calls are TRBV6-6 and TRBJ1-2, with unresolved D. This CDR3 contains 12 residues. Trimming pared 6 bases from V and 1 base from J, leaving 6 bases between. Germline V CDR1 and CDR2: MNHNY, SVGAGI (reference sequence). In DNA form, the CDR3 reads TGTGCCAGCAGAGCTAGTAACTATGGCTACACCTTC. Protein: CASRASNYGYTF.

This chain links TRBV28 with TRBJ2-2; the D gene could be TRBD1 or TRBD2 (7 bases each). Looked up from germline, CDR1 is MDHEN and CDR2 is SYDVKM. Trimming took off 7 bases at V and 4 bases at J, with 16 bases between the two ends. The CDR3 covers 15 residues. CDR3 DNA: TGTGCCAGCATCATTGGGGGGGACAGCACCGGGGAGCTGTTTTTT. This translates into CASIIGGDSTGELFF.

As DNA, the CDR3 is TGTGCCAGCAGCCAGGAGCAAGAGACCCAGTACTTC. Its translation is CASSQEQETQYF. The chain employs TRBV5-4 and TRBJ2-5; unclear D gene. Trimming shortened V by 4 bases and J by 2 bases, and 6 bases separated the two germline ends. The CDR3 spans 12 residues. Germline lookup yields CDR1 SGHNT and CDR2 YYREEE (reference sequence). Full variable domain (outside the CDR3, taken from reference TRBV5-4 and TRBJ2-5): ETGVTQSPTHLIKTRGQQVTLRCSSQSGHNTVSWYQQALGQGPQFIFQYYREEENGRGNFPPRFSGLQFPNYSSELNVNALELDDSALYLCASSQEQETQYFGPGTRLLVL.

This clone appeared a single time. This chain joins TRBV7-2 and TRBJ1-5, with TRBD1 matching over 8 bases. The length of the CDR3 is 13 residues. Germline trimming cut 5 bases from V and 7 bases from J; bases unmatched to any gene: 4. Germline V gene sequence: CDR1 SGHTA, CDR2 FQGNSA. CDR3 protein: CASSRTGRQPQHF. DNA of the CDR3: TGTGCCAGCAGCAGGACAGGGCGGCAGCCCCAGCATTTT.

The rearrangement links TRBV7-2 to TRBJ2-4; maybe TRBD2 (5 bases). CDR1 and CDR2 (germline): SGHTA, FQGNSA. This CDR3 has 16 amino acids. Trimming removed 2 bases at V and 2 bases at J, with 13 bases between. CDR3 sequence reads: CASSLTRRITKNIQYF. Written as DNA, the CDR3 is TGTGCCAGCAGCTTAACTCGGAGGATAACCAAAAACATTCAGTACTTC.

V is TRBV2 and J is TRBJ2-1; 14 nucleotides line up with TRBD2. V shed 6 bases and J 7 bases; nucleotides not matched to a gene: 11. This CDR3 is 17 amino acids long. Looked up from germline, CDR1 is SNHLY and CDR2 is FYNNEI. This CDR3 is CASSRGGLAGARNEQFF. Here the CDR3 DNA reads TGTGCCAGCAGCCGTGGGGGACTAGCGGGAGCTAGGAATGAGCAGTTCTTC.

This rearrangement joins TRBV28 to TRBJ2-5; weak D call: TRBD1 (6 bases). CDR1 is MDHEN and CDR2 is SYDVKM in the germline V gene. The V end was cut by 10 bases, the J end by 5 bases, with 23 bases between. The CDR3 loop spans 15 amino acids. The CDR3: CAIEPSGAPRETQYF. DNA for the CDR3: TGTGCCATCGAGCCTTCAGGGGCCCCAAGGGAGACCCAGTACTTC.

CDR3 DNA: TGTGCCAGCAGCTCCAGCCCGGGATACGAGCAGTACGTC. It is translated as CASSSSPGYEQYV. The chain uses TRBV7-2 and TRBJ2-7, with D possibly matching TRBD2 (5 bases). Germline V gene sequence: CDR1 SGHTA, CDR2 FQGNSA. The CDR3 consists of 13 residues. Trimming pared 4 bases from V and 4 bases from J, leaving 11 bases between.

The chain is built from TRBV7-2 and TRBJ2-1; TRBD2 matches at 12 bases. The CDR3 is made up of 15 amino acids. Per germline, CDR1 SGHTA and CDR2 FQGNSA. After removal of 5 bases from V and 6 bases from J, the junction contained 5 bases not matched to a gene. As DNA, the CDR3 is TGTGCCAGCAGCCCTAGCGGGGGGGATCCCAATGAGCAGTTCTTC. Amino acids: CASSPSGGDPNEQFF. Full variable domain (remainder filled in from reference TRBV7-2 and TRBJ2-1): GAGVSQSPSNKVTEKGKDVELRCDPISGHTALYWYRQSLGQGLEFLIYFQGNSAPDKSGLPSDRFSAERTGGSVSTLTIQRTQQEDSAVYLCASSPSGGDPNEQFFGPGTRLTVL.

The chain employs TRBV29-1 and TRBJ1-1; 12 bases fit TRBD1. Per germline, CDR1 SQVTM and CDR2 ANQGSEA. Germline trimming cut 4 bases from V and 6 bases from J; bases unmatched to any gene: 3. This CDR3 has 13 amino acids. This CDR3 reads CSVAGTGGPEAFF. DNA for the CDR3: TGCAGCGTTGCCGGGACAGGGGGCCCTGAAGCTTTCTTT.

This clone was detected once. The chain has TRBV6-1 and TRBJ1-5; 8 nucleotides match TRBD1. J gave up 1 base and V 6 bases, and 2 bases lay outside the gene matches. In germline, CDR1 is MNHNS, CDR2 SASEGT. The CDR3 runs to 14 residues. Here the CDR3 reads CASRQGGSNQPQHF. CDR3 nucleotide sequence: TGTGCCAGCAGACAGGGGGGGAGCAATCAGCCCCAGCATTTT.

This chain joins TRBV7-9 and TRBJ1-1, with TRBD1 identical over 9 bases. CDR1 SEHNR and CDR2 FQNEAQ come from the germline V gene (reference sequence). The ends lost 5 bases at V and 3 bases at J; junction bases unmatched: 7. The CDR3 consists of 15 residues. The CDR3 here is CASSPRGQGDTEAFF. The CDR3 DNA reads TGTGCCAGCAGCCCAAGGGGACAGGGAGACACTGAAGCTTTCTTT. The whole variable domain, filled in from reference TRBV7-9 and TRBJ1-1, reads DTGVSQNPRHKITKRGQNVTFRCDPISEHNRLYWYRQTLGQGPEFLTYFQNEAQLEKSRLLSDRFSAERPKGSFSTLEIQRTEQGDSAMYLCASSPRGQGDTEAFFGQGTRLTVV.

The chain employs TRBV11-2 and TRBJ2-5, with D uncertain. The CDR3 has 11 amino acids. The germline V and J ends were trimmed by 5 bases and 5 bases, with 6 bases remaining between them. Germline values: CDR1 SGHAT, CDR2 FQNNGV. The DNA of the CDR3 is TGTGCCAGCAGCGAAGGGGAGACCCAGTACTTC. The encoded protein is CASSEGETQYF.

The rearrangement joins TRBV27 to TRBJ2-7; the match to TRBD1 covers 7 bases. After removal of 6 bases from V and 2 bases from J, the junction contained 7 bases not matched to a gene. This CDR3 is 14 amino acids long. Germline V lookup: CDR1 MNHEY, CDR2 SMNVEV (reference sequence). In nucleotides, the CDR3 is TGTGCCAGCAGACCCGGACAGGAAACCTACGAGCAGTACTTC. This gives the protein CASRPGQETYEQYF.

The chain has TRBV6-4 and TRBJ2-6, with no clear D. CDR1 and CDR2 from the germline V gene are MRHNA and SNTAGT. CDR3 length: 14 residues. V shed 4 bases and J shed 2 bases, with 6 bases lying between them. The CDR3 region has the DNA TGTGCCAGCAGTGGCCGCGCTGGGGCCAACGTCCTGACTTTC. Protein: CASSGRAGANVLTF.